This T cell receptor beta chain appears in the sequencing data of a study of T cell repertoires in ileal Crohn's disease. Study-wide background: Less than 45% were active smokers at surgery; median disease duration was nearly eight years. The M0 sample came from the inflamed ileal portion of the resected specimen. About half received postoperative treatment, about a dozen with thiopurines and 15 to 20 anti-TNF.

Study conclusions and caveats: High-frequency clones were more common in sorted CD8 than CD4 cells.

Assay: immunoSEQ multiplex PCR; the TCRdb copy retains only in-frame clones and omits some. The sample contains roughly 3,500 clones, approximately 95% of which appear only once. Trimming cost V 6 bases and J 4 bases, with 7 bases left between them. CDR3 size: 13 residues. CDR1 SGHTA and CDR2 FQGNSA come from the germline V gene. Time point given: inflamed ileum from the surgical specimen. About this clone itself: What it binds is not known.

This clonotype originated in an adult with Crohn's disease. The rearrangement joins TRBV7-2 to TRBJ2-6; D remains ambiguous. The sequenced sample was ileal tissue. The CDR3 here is CASSQPGANVLTF. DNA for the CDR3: TGTGCCAGCAGTCAACCGGGGGCCAACGTCCTGACTTTC.